Shown below are 6 T cell receptor beta chains from a single sample sequenced in a study of shared T cell receptors in the human thymus. The repertoire was sequenced with immunoSEQ multiplex PCR; TCRdb's copy has only in-frame clones and lacks some. The table lists 700,000 or so clones, approximately 85% of them singletons. The same sample was also used in a study of human thymus T cells.

The specimen sequenced was thymocytes. These receptors were obtained from a girl under three years old with a congenital heart defect.

Comment on this clone: The identical CDR3 is also encoded by other nucleotide sequences in the sample. V usage is TRBV6-1 and J usage is TRBJ1-2, with 10 positions matching TRBD1. The V and J ends lost 3 bases and 5 bases, in that order; junction bases with no gene match: 0. This CDR3 spans 13 amino acids. Germline V lookup: CDR1 MNHNS, CDR2 SASEGT. The CDR3 DNA sequence: TGTGCCAGCAGTGAGGACAGGGGGTATGGCTACACCTTC. Protein product: CASSEDRGYGYTF.

The V call is TRBV11-2, the J call TRBJ2-7, with TRBD1 identical over 8 bases. The V segment lost 5 bases and the J segment 4 bases; nucleotides outside the gene matches: 13. The germline V gene has CDR1 SGHAT and CDR2 FQNNGV. The CDR3 extends over 16 amino acids. CDR3 sequence (DNA): TGTGCCAGCAGCCCAAGCTTCAGGGGGCTTTGTTACGAGCAGTACTTC. Translation gives CASSPSFRGLCYEQYF.

The chain recombines TRBV5-1 with TRBJ2-1, with D unclear. The CDR3 totals 13 residues. Trimming pared 2 bases from V and 3 bases from J, leaving 6 bases between. Germline V gene sequence: CDR1 SGHRS, CDR2 YFSETQ. The DNA for the CDR3 is TGCGCCAGCAGCTTTCGCTACTACAATGAGCAGTTCTTC. It encodes CASSFRYYNEQFF. The full variable domain, rest sourced from reference TRBV5-1 and TRBJ2-1, is KAGVTQTPRYLIKTRGQQVTLSCSPISGHRSVSWYQQTPGQGLQFLFEYFSETQRNKGNFPGRFSGRQFSNSRSEMNVSTLELGDSALYLCASSFRYYNEQFFGPGTRLTVL.

This clone was seen a few times. CDR3 DNA: TGCGCCAGCAGGGACAGGGGGGACACTGAAGCTTTCTTT. This sequence encodes CASRDRGDTEAFF. This chain uses TRBV4-3 with TRBJ1-1; 10 nucleotides match TRBD1. This CDR3 is 13 amino acids long. The germline gives CDR1 LGHNA, CDR2 YSLEER. Trimming took 6 bases from V and 3 from J; bases not matched to a gene: 1.

This chain uses TRBV28 with TRBJ2-7, with 7 bases that match TRBD1. CDR1 is MDHEN and CDR2 is SYDVKM in the germline V gene. The V and J ends lost 7 bases and 2 bases, in that order; junction bases with no gene match: 20. This CDR3 contains 18 residues. CDR3 region: CASTSRDSITIKTYEQYF. The CDR3 coding sequence is TGTGCCAGCACATCCCGGGACAGCATCACAATAAAAACCTACGAGCAGTACTTC.

The chain is built from TRBV28 and TRBJ1-3, with D possibly matching TRBD1 (6 bases). CDR3 length: 15 amino acids. Between the trimmed V and J ends, which lost 3 bases and 7 bases, there was a span of 16 bases. Germline loops: CDR1 MDHEN, CDR2 SYDVKM. The CDR3 sequence: CASSFWGPQGNTIYF. In DNA form, the CDR3 reads TGTGCCAGCAGTTTTTGGGGACCCCAGGGGAACACCATATATTTT.